This T cell receptor beta chain is drawn from a study of blood T cell repertoires in COVID-19. Study as a whole: Symptom resolution, clearance, or two negative PCRs marked donors in Cohort 3 as recovered. From T cells, B-cell-depleted T cells, or PBMCs came the material, which was cDNA or gDNA.

This clone was detected a few times. Ages ranged from roughly 18 to 100 years, with residence in 24 US areas. This CDR3 is built from 15 residues. Germline assignment: CDR1 SGHTS and CDR2 YDEGEE. The V and J ends lost 1 base and 1 base respectively, with 8 bases between them. As handled by the study authors: Using reference gene primer amplification, nucleated cell counts were estimated. Clones were read by immunoSEQ multiplex PCR, and TCRdb kept only the in-frame ones, dropping some. V and J calls and clone size are copied from that table; D and trimming were computed from the DNA. Here the sample spans a few hundred thousand clones, around 90% being singletons.

The chain has TRBV5-8 and TRBJ2-2, with no clear D. The sequenced sample consisted of PBMCs or T cells enriched from blood (not recorded which). The receptor was derived from a man under 40 in a cohort exposed to, infected with or recovered from COVID-19 (not recorded which). The CDR3 protein is CASSLSVRNTGELFF. The CDR3 DNA sequence: TGTGCCAGCAGCTTGAGTGTGAGGAACACCGGGGAGCTGTTTTTT.